Sequencing of this T cell receptor (beta chain) was carried out in a study of blood T cells in healthy people across ages. Broader study findings: In these data, TCR beta diversity tracked strongly with naive T cell percentage.

Together with a sample-barcoded 5' primer, a J-beta primer mix was included in a second PCR lasting roughly 7 to 11 cycles. TCRdb reprocessed the 5' RACE reads via MiXCR and lists one record per CDR3 protein. The profile shows over 1.5 million distinct CDR3 sequences, roughly 52% of them singletons. As for this clonotype: What it recognizes is unknown.

This CDR3 has 17 residues. Germline V gives CDR1 MNHEY, CDR2 SMNVEV (reference sequence). V trimming: 5 bases; J trimming: 2 bases; junction bases outside the gene matches: 13. The sample consisted of blood. The TCR sequence derives from a woman between 35 and 50 years old in good health. J is TRBJ2-7 and V is TRBV27; 9 positions match TRBD1. The CDR3, as DNA: TGTGCCAGCAGTCCGGGGACAGGGCATGGGAGTCCCTACGAGCAGTACTTC. It yields the protein CASSPGTGHGSPYEQYF.